This T cell receptor (beta chain) appears in the sequencing data of a study of human T cells and chemical hapten exposure. Whole-study context: Weekly diphenylcyclopropenone doses were given to patients' scalps across the roughly 25-week study.

The V end lost 1 base, the J end lost 1 base, and 10 bases lay between the germline ends. CDR3 length: 15 amino acids. This sample's time point: patch test 2, 6 weeks after DPC sensitization. The treatment here: therapeutic diphenylcyclopropenone sensitization with weekly scalp DPC. This clonotype was observed at least ten times. TCRdb reanalysed the RACE reads using MiXCR and keeps one entry per CDR3 protein. The table lists 360,000 or so distinct CDR3 sequences, more than 5% of them singletons, with around 5.6% in the top ten. The gene calls are TRBV12-3 or TRBV12-4 and TRBJ1-1; D call uncertain. The specimen comprised whole blood, sampled in connection with sensitization to the hapten diphenylcyclopropenone (DPC). The TCR sequence derives from a woman aged 18-30 years with alopecia areata. Some clones in this sample may be carry-over from other donors' samples. CDR3 sequence reads: CASSLVFEQNTEAFF. DNA of the CDR3: TGTGCCAGCAGTTTAGTATTCGAACAGAACACTGAAGCTTTCTTT.